These 26 T cell receptor beta chains originate from one sample sequenced in a study of shared clonotypes between healthy human individuals. Sequencing was performed with immunoSEQ multiplex PCR; in TCRdb, only in-frame clones are kept and a portion is missing. The profile covers roughly 1,500,000 clones, with under 99% appearing a single time and around 0.45% taken by the ten largest. The sample was naive CD4+ T cells sorted from blood. Subset noted: CD45RA+ positively selected. The receptors come from a man aged 25-40 years in good health.

The V and J genes are TRBV5-6 and TRBJ1-3; D is uncertain. CDR1 and CDR2 (germline): SGHDT, YYEEEE. V was trimmed by 0 bases and J by 3 bases, leaving 4 bases between them. The CDR3 covers 13 residues. This CDR3 reads CASSLAVGNTIYF. CDR3 DNA sequence: TGTGCCAGCAGCTTGGCTGTTGGAAACACCATATATTTT. The variable domain in full, with the rest retrieved from reference TRBV5-6 and TRBJ1-3, is DAGVTQSPTHLIKTRGQQVTLRCSPKSGHDTVSWYQQALGQGPQFIFQYYEEEERQRGNFPDRFSGHQFPNYSSELNVNALLLGDSALYLCASSLAVGNTIYFGEGSWLTVV.

The V gene is TRBV7-6, the J gene TRBJ2-1; D not certain. V lost 10 bases and J lost 7, with 11 bases in between. The CDR3 has 11 amino acids. CDR1 is SGHVS and CDR2 is FNYEAQ in the germline V gene. In DNA, the CDR3 is TGTGCCACCCAGCACGAGAATGAGCAGTTCTTC. This encodes CATQHENEQFF.

V and J are TRBV7-9 and TRBJ1-2; D unclear. Per germline, CDR1 SEHNR and CDR2 FQNEAQ (reference sequence). Trimming took off 0 bases at V and 13 bases at J, with 15 bases between the two ends. CDR3 length: 13 residues. CDR3: CASSLALWQEATF. The CDR3 coding sequence is TGTGCCAGCAGCTTAGCGCTATGGCAGGAAGCCACCTTC.

This sequence joins TRBV27 and TRBJ2-6, with 8 bases fitting TRBD1. V lost 1 base and J lost 1; bases outside the gene matches: 0. Germline V gives CDR1 MNHEY, CDR2 SMNVEV (reference sequence). The CDR3 contains 16 residues. The CDR3 spells CASSLYRGSGANVLTF. Written as DNA, the CDR3 is TGTGCCAGCAGTTTATACAGGGGGTCTGGGGCCAACGTCCTGACTTTC.

This chain uses TRBV14 with TRBJ1-1; D is possibly TRBD1 (5 bases). V was shortened by 3 bases and J by 1 base, with 12 bases between the two germline ends. The CDR3 loop spans 15 amino acids. The V gene's germline CDR1 is SGHDN and CDR2 FVKESK. CDR3 DNA: TGTGCCAGCAGCCATCGTACTGGGGCGAACACTGAAGCTTTCTTT. This encodes CASSHRTGANTEAFF.

The chain is built from TRBV7-9 and TRBJ2-1, with 8 positions matching TRBD2. V was pared by 8 bases and J by 8 bases, with 17 bases of the junction left unmatched. The CDR3 is 16 amino acids. Germline V gives CDR1 SEHNR, CDR2 FQNEAQ (reference sequence). Here the CDR3 DNA reads TGTGCCAGCGGGGGAGGGCGGGAGGTCAACGGGTATGAGCAGTTCTTC. Its protein is CASGGGREVNGYEQFF.

The CDR3 loop reads CASSPTSGRATETQYF. Written as DNA, the CDR3 is TGTGCCAGCTCACCGACTAGCGGGAGGGCCACGGAGACCCAGTACTTC. V gene TRBV18 combines with J gene TRBJ2-5, with 14 bases matching TRBD2. Germline-derived CDR1 and CDR2 are KGHSH and LQKENI. The CDR3 covers 16 residues. The trim removed 3 bases at V and 5 bases at J, leaving 5 bases unmatched.

J is TRBJ2-3 and V is TRBV29-1; 8 positions agree with TRBD1. J gave up 4 bases and V 0 bases, and 9 bases lay outside the gene matches. The CDR3 consists of 16 residues. The germline V gene has CDR1 SQVTM and CDR2 ANQGSEA. Here the CDR3 DNA reads TGCAGCGTTGAAGATCGTTCAGGGGGCGGCTCAGATACGCAGTATTTT. Amino acids: CSVEDRSGGGSDTQYF.

The chain carries TRBV5-1 and TRBJ2-7, with TRBD2 as a possible D gene (5 bases). V dropped 4 bases and J dropped 0 bases, with 14 bases sitting between them. Germline loops: CDR1 SGHRS, CDR2 YFSETQ. There are 15 residues in the CDR3. CDR3 sequence: CASSKRLSSSYEQYF. CDR3 coding DNA: TGCGCCAGCAGCAAGCGGCTGTCGAGCTCCTACGAGCAGTACTTC.

The rearrangement joins TRBV28 to TRBJ2-3; 8 positions agree with TRBD1. The CDR3 spans 15 residues. CDR1 MDHEN and CDR2 SYDVKM come from the germline V gene. V was pared by 2 bases and J by 2 bases, with 3 bases of the junction left unmatched. CDR3 DNA: TGTGCCAGCAGTTTACCCAGGGGGCTCACAGATACGCAGTATTTT. Translated: CASSLPRGLTDTQYF. Full variable domain (missing parts from reference TRBV28 and TRBJ2-3): DVKVTQSSRYLVKRTGEKVFLECVQDMDHENMFWYRQDPGLGLRLIYFSYDVKMKEKGDIPEGYSVSREKKERFSLILESASTNQTSMYLCASSLPRGLTDTQYFGPGTRLTVL.

This clone was detected once. V is TRBV7-5 and J is TRBJ1-5; the table's D gene call, TRBD1, was not cross checked with the DNA. TRBV7-5 is an annotated pseudogene. This CDR3 spans 14 amino acids. This chain's CDR3 is CVRSQGYSNQPQHF. DNA for the CDR3: TGTGTCAGAAGCCAGGGTTATAGCAATCAGCCCCAGCATTTT.

The V gene is TRBV5-5, the J gene TRBJ1-5, with D possibly TRBD1 on 5 matching bases. This CDR3 has 16 amino acids. Germline assignment: CDR1 SGHKS and CDR2 YYEKEE (reference sequence). The V end lost 3 bases, the J end lost 3 bases, and 16 bases lay between the germline ends. The CDR3 coding sequence is TGTGCCAGCAGCTGGGGGTCAGGGCTCCTCAATCAGCCCCAGCATTTT. This sequence encodes CASSWGSGLLNQPQHF.

The V call is TRBV11-2, the J call TRBJ2-1; no clear D gene. Per germline, CDR1 SGHAT and CDR2 FQNNGV. V shed 5 bases and J shed 9 bases, with 17 bases lying between them. The CDR3 spans 14 residues. The CDR3 region is CASSRLLGVAEQFF. In DNA form, the CDR3 reads TGTGCCAGCAGCCGGCTCCTAGGAGTTGCTGAGCAGTTCTTC.

This sequence joins TRBV5-1 and TRBJ2-2, with a possible D match to TRBD2 (5 bases). The germline gives CDR1 SGHRS, CDR2 YFSETQ. The CDR3 length is 15 residues. The V and J ends lost 7 bases and 4 bases respectively, with 17 bases between them. CDR3 sequence: CASESVVGGTGELFF. The CDR3 DNA is TGCGCCAGCGAGAGTGTAGTTGGAGGCACCGGGGAGCTGTTTTTT.

The CDR3 spells CASSSTGKGHQPQHF. The CDR3 nucleotides are TGTGCCAGTAGTTCAACAGGGAAGGGCCATCAGCCCCAGCATTTT. The rearrangement joins TRBV19 to TRBJ1-5, with D possibly being TRBD1 (6 bases). V shed 5 bases and J shed 5 bases, with 16 bases lying between them. From germline, CDR1 is LNHDA and CDR2 SQIVND (reference sequence). This CDR3 spans 15 amino acids. Variable domain in full (rest from reference TRBV19 and TRBJ1-5): DGGITQSPKYLFRKEGQNVTLSCEQNLNHDAMYWYRQDPGQGLRLIYYSQIVNDFQKGDIAEGYSVSREKKESFPLTVTSAQKNPTAFYLCASSSTGKGHQPQHFGDGTRLSIL.

The chain combines TRBV14 with TRBJ2-5; TRBD2 aligns across 10 bases. V dropped 0 bases and J dropped 4; count of bases not matched to a gene: 8. Germline values: CDR1 SGHDN, CDR2 FVKESK. This CDR3 region has 17 residues. CDR3 bases: TGTGCCAGCAGCCAAGATATCTCTAGCGGGAGACCAGAGACCCAGTACTTC. Its translation: CASSQDISSGRPETQYF.

The chain links TRBV18 to TRBJ2-1, with TRBD2 as a possible D gene (5 bases). Per germline, CDR1 KGHSH and CDR2 LQKENI. The CDR3 runs to 14 residues. Trimming stripped 5 bases from V and 3 bases from J, with 11 bases between. CDR3 region: CASSERTGYNEQFF. The CDR3 DNA follows: TGTGCCAGCTCAGAACGGACTGGCTACAATGAGCAGTTCTTC.

The chain has TRBV5-1 and TRBJ1-1; the D gene is possibly TRBD1 (5 bases). In germline, CDR1 is SGHRS, CDR2 YFSETQ. This CDR3 is built from 17 residues. The V end was cut by 1 base, the J end by 4 bases, with 20 bases between. This CDR3 is CASSLRWSMRDGTEAFF. The CDR3 nucleotides are TGCGCCAGCAGCTTGAGGTGGAGTATGAGGGACGGCACTGAAGCTTTCTTT.

The rearrangement joins TRBV2 to TRBJ1-5, with 8 positions matching TRBD1. Germline CDR1 and CDR2: SNHLY and FYNNEI. The junction had 5 bases not matched to a gene; V was cut back by 5 bases and J by 5 bases. This CDR3 comprises 14 residues. CDR3 DNA: TGTGCCAGCAGTTTCGACAGGGGTGATCAGCCCCAGCATTTT. Translated, it gives CASSFDRGDQPQHF.

The rearrangement joins TRBV7-3 to TRBJ2-1; maybe TRBD2 (5 bases). This CDR3 has 18 residues. CDR1 is SGHTA, CDR2 FQGTGA, per germline. V dropped 0 bases and J dropped 9 bases, with 24 bases sitting between them. CDR3 DNA sequence: TGTGCCAGCAGCTTAACCCCCTGGGAACGGGGATCCAACCTTGAGCAGTTCTTC. It codes for CASSLTPWERGSNLEQFF.

On this clone: Other DNA sequences in this specimen translate into the identical CDR3. The chain couples TRBV7-3 to TRBJ2-3, with 7 nucleotides matching TRBD2. This CDR3 is 14 amino acids long. The germline CDR1 and CDR2 sequences are SGHTA and FQGTGA. The V and J ends lost 2 bases and 2 bases, in that order; junction bases with no gene match: 1. CDR3 region: CASSLAGVTDTQYF. DNA for the CDR3: TGTGCCAGCAGCTTAGCGGGAGTCACAGATACGCAGTATTTT.

On this clone itself: The sample holds other DNA sequences that translate to the same CDR3. The chain is built from TRBV15 and TRBJ2-7; no reliable D call. From germline, CDR1 is LNHNV and CDR2 YYDKDF (reference sequence). The CDR3 covers 13 residues. V dropped 1 base and J dropped 2 bases, with 6 bases sitting between them. The CDR3 loop reads CATSRGGTYEQYF. The CDR3 DNA sequence: TGTGCCACCAGCAGAGGCGGAACCTACGAGCAGTACTTC.

V usage is TRBV9 and J usage is TRBJ1-3; TRBD1 is a possible D gene (5 bases). This CDR3 contains 14 residues. The germline V gene has CDR1 SGDLS and CDR2 YYNGEE. V lost 7 bases and J lost 4, with 15 bases in between. In DNA form, the CDR3 reads TGTGCCAGCTCACGGGGCGAAGGAGGAAACACCATATATTTT. As protein: CASSRGEGGNTIYF.

V is TRBV7-2 and J is TRBJ2-7; 8 nucleotides line up with TRBD1. The CDR3 is 16 residues long. The V gene's germline CDR1 is SGHTA and CDR2 FQGNSA. Losses at the gene ends were 1 base for V and 5 bases for J; bases not matched to a gene: 10. In nucleotides, the CDR3 is TGTGCCAGCAGCTTAGGTGTGGTGACAGGGGACCACGAGCAGTACTTC. Translating gives CASSLGVVTGDHEQYF.

The gene calls are TRBV6-6 and TRBJ1-2; no firm D call. With 0 bases removed from V and 5 bases from J, the gap between germline ends came to 10 bases. Germline-derived CDR1 and CDR2 are MNHNY and SVGAGI (reference sequence). The length of the CDR3 is 14 residues. CDR3 protein: CASSYSIGVYGYTF. The CDR3 DNA reads TGTGCCAGCAGTTACTCGATCGGGGTGTATGGCTACACCTTC.

The J gene is TRBJ1-4, the V gene TRBV5-1; TRBD1 is a possible D gene (6 bases). V lost 0 bases and J 5 bases, leaving 8 bases between the germline ends. Germline V gene lookup returns CDR1 SGHRS and CDR2 YFSETQ. The CDR3 is 14 amino acids. CDR3: CASSLGTDNEKLFF. In DNA form, the CDR3 reads TGCGCCAGCAGCTTGGGGACAGACAATGAAAAACTGTTTTTT.